This T cell receptor beta chain was recovered during a study of T-cell reconstitution after alpha-beta-depleted transplantation in children. Study-level findings and limits: By about two months after transplant, alpha-beta T cells reportedly arose from several hundred graft clones that had expanded.

The TCRbeta library incorporated unique molecular identifiers. MiXCR was run by TCRdb on the PCR reads, yielding one entry per CDR3 protein. This table has fewer than 350,000 distinct CDR3 sequences, roughly 10% appearing once. This clonotype has at least ten counts. Its target is not known. The V and J ends lost 4 bases and 5 bases, in that order; junction bases with no gene match: 6. Germline V gene data show CDR1 as MNHEY and CDR2 as SVGAGI. The CDR3 runs to 16 residues. The receptor was isolated from a male patient between 2 and 15 years old who had a stem cell transplant for chronic granulomatous disease, so the T cells may come from the graft donor. The rearrangement joins TRBV6-5 to TRBJ2-2, with 11 positions matching TRBD2. The source was peripheral blood, collected 180 days after TCRalphabeta/CD19-depleted stem cell transplant. DNA of the CDR3: TGTGCCAGCAGTTTTACTAGCGGGAGAGGTACCGGGGAGCTGTTTTTT. Protein product: CASSFTSGRGTGELFF.